This T cell receptor beta chain came from a study of blood T cell repertoires in COVID-19. TCRdb's table, derived via immunoSEQ multiplex PCR, lists solely in-frame clones and lacks some. The profile shows 110,000 or so clones, 75% to 90% of them singletons. There are 13 residues in the CDR3. V was pared by 6 bases and J by 6 bases, with 2 bases of the junction left unmatched. The germline V gene encodes CDR1 SNHLY and CDR2 FYNNEI. The origin of this receptor is a woman aged 45 to 65 with acute or convalescent COVID-19. The specimen sequenced was peripheral blood. This rearrangement joins TRBV2 to TRBJ1-5, with 10 bases lining up with TRBD1. The DNA of the CDR3 is TGTGCCAGCAGGGGACAGGGGAGTCAGCCCCAGCATTTT. It codes for CASRGQGSQPQHF.